The 30 T cell receptor beta chains reported below all come from one sample, sequenced in a study of PD-L1 blockade in urothelial cancer. The method was immunoSEQ multiplex PCR; TCRdb's version includes in-frame clones alone and lacks a portion of them. The data contain about 45,000 clones, about 88% of them singletons. Stated time point: pretreatment peripheral blood. Sequencing was performed on PBMCs, taken around atezolizumab (anti-PD-L1) treatment. All receptors derive from a donor at least 40 years old with urothelial cancer.

J is TRBJ2-2 and V is TRBV5-6; 10 nucleotides align to TRBD1. Germline V gene data show CDR1 as SGHDT and CDR2 as YYEEEE. The J segment lost 4 bases and the V segment lost 0 bases, leaving 6 bases of the junction unmatched. The CDR3 runs to 17 residues. CDR3 region: CASSLAGDRGGTGELFF. The CDR3 coding sequence is TGTGCCAGCAGCTTGGCCGGGGACAGGGGAGGCACCGGGGAGCTGTTTTTT.

This clone showed up just a few times. This chain uses TRBV5-4 with TRBJ2-5; the match to TRBD2 covers 16 bases. The germline V gene encodes CDR1 SGHNT and CDR2 YYREEE (reference sequence). Germline trimming cut 6 bases from V and 2 bases from J; bases unmatched to any gene: 10. This CDR3 comprises 18 residues. The CDR3 bases are TGTGCCAGCAAGATGGGGACTAGCGGGAGGGGGTCACAAGAGACCCAGTACTTC. It codes for CASKMGTSGRGSQETQYF.

This clone was recorded only once. This chain links TRBV5-4 with TRBJ1-1; 8 bases fit TRBD1. V shed 5 bases and J 0 bases; nucleotides not matched to a gene: 6. This CDR3 comprises 15 residues. The germline V gene encodes CDR1 SGHNT and CDR2 YYREEE (reference sequence). The CDR3 DNA reads TGTGCCAGCAGGAGTGACAGGGGCCTGAACACTGAAGCTTTCTTT. Translated, it gives CASRSDRGLNTEAFF.

Only a few counts were recorded for this clone. This sequence joins TRBV25-1 and TRBJ2-1; TRBD1 aligns across 9 bases. After removal of 6 bases from V and 7 bases from J, the junction contained 10 bases not matched to a gene. Germline V CDR1 and CDR2: MGHDK, SYGVNS. The CDR3 consists of 15 residues. The DNA for the CDR3 is TGTGCCAGCAGACAGACAGGGGGGACGGGGAATGAGCAGTTCTTC. It codes for CASRQTGGTGNEQFF. The variable domain in full, completed from reference TRBV25-1 and TRBJ2-1, reads EADIYQTPRYLVIGTGKKITLECSQTMGHDKMYWYQQDPGMELHLIHYSYGVNSTEKGDLSSESTVSRIRTEHFPLTLESARPSHTSQYLCASRQTGGTGNEQFFGPGTRLTVL.

This chain uses TRBV5-1 with TRBJ1-3, with 8 bases that match TRBD1. V was clipped by 0 bases and J by 1 base; unmatched bases: 3. The CDR3 contains 16 residues. CDR1 SGHRS and CDR2 YFSETQ come from the germline V gene. The CDR3 sequence: CASSLAQGASGNTIYF. The CDR3 DNA reads TGCGCCAGCAGCTTGGCCCAGGGGGCGTCTGGAAACACCATATATTTT. Together with reference TRBV5-1 and TRBJ1-3, the CDR3 gives the full variable domain: KAGVTQTPRYLIKTRGQQVTLSCSPISGHRSVSWYQQTPGQGLQFLFEYFSETQRNKGNFPGRFSGRQFSNSRSEMNVSTLELGDSALYLCASSLAQGASGNTIYFGEGSWLTVV.

The chain employs TRBV30 and TRBJ1-3; possible D gene TRBD1, 5 bases. V lost 0 bases, J lost 0 bases, and 12 bases lay in between. Germline assignment: CDR1 GTSNPN and CDR2 SVGIG (reference sequence). The CDR3 loop spans 16 amino acids. For the CDR3, the DNA is TGTGCCTGGAGTGTACGGGGCGGGGGCTCTGGAAACACCATATATTTT. This codes for CAWSVRGGGSGNTIYF.

The chain has TRBV19 and TRBJ2-1; 8 bases match TRBD1. Unmatched junction bases numbered 5, after V lost 2 bases and J lost 2 bases. Germline values: CDR1 LNHDA, CDR2 SQIVND (reference sequence). CDR3 length: 16 residues. For the CDR3, the DNA is TGTGCCAGTAGTATATCGCGGACAGGGCCCTACAATGAGCAGTTCTTC. As protein: CASSISRTGPYNEQFF.

The chain joins TRBV5-6 to TRBJ2-7, with 14 nucleotides matching TRBD2. CDR1 and CDR2 (germline): SGHDT, YYEEEE. V shed 4 bases, J shed 6 bases, and the junction held 3 bases outside the gene matches. The CDR3 spans 14 residues. The CDR3: CASSPGTSGSEQYF. The CDR3 DNA reads as TGTGCCAGCAGCCCCGGGACTAGCGGGAGCGAGCAGTACTTC.

This rearrangement joins TRBV2 to TRBJ2-1; TRBD2 matches 9 bases. The CDR3 has 18 amino acids. J lost 0 bases, V lost 8 bases, and 14 bases had no gene match. Germline CDR1 reads SNHLY; CDR2 reads FYNNEI. Here the CDR3 reads CASPGGSGRGPSYNEQFF. For the CDR3, the DNA is TGTGCCAGCCCCGGGGGTAGCGGGAGAGGGCCCTCCTACAATGAGCAGTTCTTC.

This chain's CDR3 is CAISEGFYTDTQYF. CDR3 nucleotides: TGTGCCATCAGTGAGGGTTTCTACACAGATACGCAGTATTTT. J is TRBJ2-3 and V is TRBV10-3; D not resolved. The CDR3 is 14 amino acids. Germline V lookup: CDR1 ENHRY, CDR2 SYGVKD. V lost 2 bases, J lost 2 bases, and 8 bases lay in between.

In its sample, this clone was seen once. The chain carries TRBV30 and TRBJ2-1, with 7 bases matching TRBD2. The CDR3 has 13 amino acids. With V trimmed by 0 bases and J by 8 bases, 4 bases remained unmatched. Germline values: CDR1 GTSNPN, CDR2 SVGIG (reference sequence). The CDR3 region is CAWSVGLADEQFF. The CDR3 coding sequence is TGTGCCTGGAGTGTCGGGCTAGCGGATGAGCAGTTCTTC.

The rearrangement uses TRBV5-1 and TRBJ2-5; 11 bases are a match to TRBD2. Germline assignment: CDR1 SGHRS and CDR2 YFSETQ. V lost 0 bases, J lost 5 bases, and 15 bases stayed unmatched. CDR3 length: 19 amino acids. The CDR3, as DNA: TGCGCCAGCAGCTTGGCCAAGTGGCTAGCGGGAGGTATTGGGGAGACCCAGTACTTC. Protein: CASSLAKWLAGGIGETQYF. Filled out from reference TRBV5-1 and TRBJ2-5, the complete variable domain reads KAGVTQTPRYLIKTRGQQVTLSCSPISGHRSVSWYQQTPGQGLQFLFEYFSETQRNKGNFPGRFSGRQFSNSRSEMNVSTLELGDSALYLCASSLAKWLAGGIGETQYFGPGTRLLVL.

The rearrangement links TRBV13 to TRBJ1-2; unclear D gene. Germline lookup yields CDR1 PRHDT and CDR2 FYEKMQ (reference sequence). There are 15 residues in the CDR3. The V gene lost 4 bases and the J gene lost 4 bases, with 16 bases spanning the gap. CDR3 residues: CASSSNGDGPYGYTF. CDR3 in DNA: TGTGCCAGCAGCTCCAACGGGGATGGGCCCTATGGCTACACCTTC.

The chain recombines TRBV9 with TRBJ2-7, with 12 bases that match TRBD2. Trimming removed 0 bases from V and 5 bases from J; junction bases left unmatched: 6. Germline V gene sequence: CDR1 SGDLS, CDR2 YYNGEE. This CDR3 region has 16 residues. CDR3: CASSVGVTSGRNEQYF. The CDR3, as DNA: TGTGCCAGCAGCGTAGGGGTGACTAGCGGGAGAAACGAGCAGTACTTC. The variable domain in full, with the rest retrieved from reference TRBV9 and TRBJ2-7, is DSGVTQTPKHLITATGQRVTLRCSPRSGDLSVYWYQQSLDQGLQFLIQYYNGEERAKGNILERFSAQQFPDLHSELNLSSLELGDSALYFCASSVGVTSGRNEQYFGPGTRLTVT.

CDR3 region: CASSYWGAGTEAFF. The CDR3 DNA is TGTGCCAGCAGTTACTGGGGTGCGGGCACTGAAGCTTTCTTT. The chain carries TRBV6-5 and TRBJ1-1, with unresolved D. The length of the CDR3 is 14 residues. The V gene's germline CDR1 is MNHEY and CDR2 SVGAGI. Trimming took 1 base from V and 4 from J, leaving 10 bases between them.

This clone was seen only once. J is TRBJ2-1 and V is TRBV30, with 7 bases fitting TRBD2. This CDR3 region has 13 residues. The germline V gene encodes CDR1 GTSNPN and CDR2 SVGIG (reference sequence). V trimming: 1 base; J trimming: 9 bases; junction bases outside the gene matches: 6. The CDR3 DNA follows: TGTGCCTGGAGTGGGTTAGCGGGTTTTGAGCAGTTCTTC. Its protein is CAWSGLAGFEQFF.

The chain is built from TRBV4-3 and TRBJ1-4; a weak D match, TRBD1 (5 bases). This CDR3 is built from 15 residues. V was shortened by 0 bases and J by 3 bases, with 8 bases between the two germline ends. Germline CDR1 and CDR2: LGHNA and YSLEER. CDR3 sequence reads: CASSQDGGSNEKLFF. As DNA, the CDR3 is TGCGCCAGCAGCCAAGATGGGGGGTCTAATGAAAAACTGTTTTTT.

The gene calls are TRBV7-2 and TRBJ2-1; D ambiguous. The CDR3 is made up of 14 amino acids. The germline V and J ends were trimmed by 1 base and 8 bases, with 12 bases remaining between them. The germline gives CDR1 SGHTA, CDR2 FQGNSA. Here the CDR3 DNA reads TGTGCCAGCAGCTTAGTTGGGCGCATTTATGAGCAGTTCTTC. Translation: CASSLVGRIYEQFF.

In DNA, the CDR3 is TGTGCCAGCAGCCTGGGGACTAGCGGGAGGCAAAACATTCAGTACTTC. Translation gives CASSLGTSGRQNIQYF. The rearrangement uses TRBV5-8 and TRBJ2-4, with 15 bases identical to TRBD2. CDR1 and CDR2 from the germline V gene are SGHTS and YDEGEE. The length of the CDR3 is 16 residues. V lost 4 bases, J lost 5 bases, and 4 bases stayed unmatched.

This clone is labeled medium-sized. The V and J genes are TRBV30 and TRBJ2-2; 7 nucleotides agree with TRBD2. The CDR3 is made up of 16 amino acids. Germline CDR1 is GTSNPN and CDR2 is SVGIG (reference sequence). The V segment lost 2 bases and the J segment 8 bases; nucleotides outside the gene matches: 14. This CDR3 is CAWSPRTFGEGGELFF. CDR3 nucleotide sequence: TGTGCCTGGAGTCCCCGTACTTTCGGGGAGGGAGGGGAGCTGTTTTTT.

The chain links TRBV19 to TRBJ2-1; no firm D call. CDR3 length: 13 amino acids. V gave up 6 bases and J gave up 4 bases, with 10 bases separating them. Germline assignment: CDR1 LNHDA and CDR2 SQIVND (reference sequence). The CDR3 loop is CASRKEAYNEQFF. For the CDR3, the DNA is TGTGCCAGTAGGAAAGAGGCATACAATGAGCAGTTCTTC.

The chain joins TRBV19 to TRBJ2-3; 10 bases are shared with TRBD1. Trimming took 6 bases from V and 1 from J; bases not matched to a gene: 4. Germline V gives CDR1 LNHDA, CDR2 SQIVND (reference sequence). The CDR3 has 15 residues. The CDR3 loop is CASRSGQGRTDTQYF. For the CDR3, the DNA is TGTGCCAGTAGATCGGGACAGGGGCGCACAGATACGCAGTATTTT.

The rearrangement links TRBV5-6 to TRBJ2-7; 7 bases agree with TRBD1. V shed 3 bases, J shed 3 bases, and the junction held 9 bases outside the gene matches. Germline CDR1 is SGHDT and CDR2 is YYEEEE. This CDR3 spans 15 amino acids. CDR3 DNA: TGTGCCAGCAGCTACGGACAGGTTAGGGTCTACGAGCAGTACTTC. The encoded protein is CASSYGQVRVYEQYF.

The rearrangement joins TRBV2 to TRBJ2-5, with a tentative D call TRBD2 (6 bases). From germline, CDR1 is SNHLY and CDR2 FYNNEI. Trimming took off 4 bases at V and 2 bases at J, with 14 bases between the two ends. The CDR3 contains 15 residues. The CDR3 DNA follows: TGTGCCAGCAGTGCTGTGGCAGGGAGGCAAGAGACCCAGTACTTC. Amino acid sequence: CASSAVAGRQETQYF.

This chain links TRBV7-8 with TRBJ2-5; D is unclear. The germline V gene has CDR1 SGHVS and CDR2 FQNEAQ. V lost 3 bases, J lost 5 bases, and 10 bases lay in between. CDR3 length equals 13 residues. The CDR3 region has the DNA TGTGCCAGCAGCTTGGGCCTTTGGGAGACCCAGTACTTC. It specifies CASSLGLWETQYF.

This clone appeared once. The V call is TRBV5-1, the J call TRBJ2-5; 7 bases are shared with TRBD1. CDR3 length: 14 amino acids. Germline V CDR1 and CDR2: SGHRS, YFSETQ. The V gene end was trimmed by 1 base and the J gene end by 3 bases; junction bases not matched to a gene: 3. The DNA for the CDR3 is TGCGCCAGCAGCTTGATACAGGGGAAAGAGACCCAGTACTTC. As protein: CASSLIQGKETQYF.

This clone appeared once. The rearrangement joins TRBV7-2 to TRBJ2-7; 11 bases agree with TRBD1. Germline assignment: CDR1 SGHTA and CDR2 FQGNSA. CDR3 length equals 16 residues. V gave up 0 bases and J gave up 6 bases; unmatched junction bases: 7. CDR3 loop: CASSLAAGTGGLEQYF. The CDR3 nucleotides are TGTGCCAGCAGCTTAGCCGCCGGGACAGGGGGGCTCGAGCAGTACTTC.

The V call is TRBV7-2, the J call TRBJ2-4, with 7 bases lining up with TRBD1. Trimming cost V 5 bases and J 7 bases; bases outside gene matches: 11. The CDR3 length is 15 residues. CDR1 SGHTA and CDR2 FQGNSA come from the germline V gene. The chain's CDR3 is CASSATGVQRNIQYF. The CDR3 nucleotides are TGTGCCAGCAGCGCCACAGGGGTCCAAAGGAACATTCAGTACTTC.

The chain recombines TRBV4-1 with TRBJ2-7, with TRBD2 matching over 14 bases. This CDR3 contains 15 residues. In germline, CDR1 is MGHRA, CDR2 YSYEKL. The V segment lost 3 bases and the J segment 3 bases; nucleotides outside the gene matches: 1. In DNA form, the CDR3 reads TGCGCCAGCAGCCAGGGACTAGCGGGAGACTACGAGCAGTACTTC. Protein: CASSQGLAGDYEQYF.

The CDR3 region is CASSFQTREQYF. For the CDR3, the DNA is TGTGCCAGCAGCTTCCAAACTCGCGAGCAGTACTTC. The V gene is TRBV2, the J gene TRBJ2-7; D is ambiguous. This CDR3 has 12 residues. CDR1 and CDR2 from the germline V gene are SNHLY and FYNNEI. Trimming removed 6 bases at V and 6 bases at J, with 12 bases between.